This TCR beta chain was sequenced for a study of regulatory T cells in long-lasting Graves disease. Study-level results: Lower TCR diversity characterized persistent Graves' patients relative to newly diagnosed patients.

The time point: newly diagnosed GD, antithyroid drugs for less than 3 months. The TCR library was made from RNA that had been extracted from PBMCs in TRIzol. Blood from the periphery, about 9.2 milliliters in all, was drawn into EDTA tubes. Trimming removed 1 base from V and 3 bases from J, with 4 bases in between. This CDR3 is 12 amino acids long. The germline CDR1 and CDR2 sequences are SEHNR and FQNEAQ (reference sequence). iRepertoire HTBI primers and Arm-PCR of CDR3 regions built TCR beta libraries. TCRdb itself ran the multiplex PCR reads through MiXCR, one entry per CDR3 protein. The sample carries almost 450,000 distinct CDR3 sequences, about a sixth recorded once. This clonotype was seen repeatedly, ten times or more. Its target is unknown. The sample was also reused in another study, on T cells in Graves' hyperthyroidism and ophthalmopathy. According to that study: HTBI primers were the set used in a first-round RT-PCR of the TCR CDR3.

The material was peripheral blood mononuclear cells (PBMCs), obtained at new diagnosis, from a patient treated with antithyroid drugs. This clonotype was sampled from a woman aged 25 to 39 with Graves disease. The chain carries TRBV7-9 and TRBJ2-7; D is uncertain. The CDR3 reads CASSLEFYEQYF. The CDR3 nucleotides read TGTGCCAGCAGCTTAGAGTTCTACGAGCAGTACTTC.